This note documents a single TCR beta chain sequence. Its antigen remains unknown. This sample stems from a study of T cell responses to AZD1222 COVID-19 vaccine. The J segment lost 6 bases and the V segment lost 7 bases, leaving 10 bases of the junction unmatched. The germline V gene encodes CDR1 MNHEY and CDR2 SVGAGI. The CDR3 is made up of 14 amino acids. This table comes from immunoSEQ multiplex PCR, and its TCRdb copy is limited to in-frame clones, with some not included. This sample has roughly 160,000 clones, with 88% found just once. Whole-study findings and limits: Spike-wide coverage was observed for vaccine-associated CD4 TCRs, with dominant responses at 160-218 and 743-854. A rise in Spike-specific TCR breadth and depth followed two AZD1222 doses. Repertoire samples came only from after the peak T cell response.

This receptor was obtained from an adult who received the AZD1222 COVID-19 vaccine. Here the sequenced sample was peripheral blood, taken 28 days after the second AZD1222 dose. V usage is TRBV6-5 and J usage is TRBJ1-1; the match to TRBD1 covers 8 bases. The CDR3 spells CASTAGQGRSEAFF. CDR3 DNA sequence: TGTGCCAGCACCGCCGGACAGGGAAGGTCTGAAGCTTTCTTT.